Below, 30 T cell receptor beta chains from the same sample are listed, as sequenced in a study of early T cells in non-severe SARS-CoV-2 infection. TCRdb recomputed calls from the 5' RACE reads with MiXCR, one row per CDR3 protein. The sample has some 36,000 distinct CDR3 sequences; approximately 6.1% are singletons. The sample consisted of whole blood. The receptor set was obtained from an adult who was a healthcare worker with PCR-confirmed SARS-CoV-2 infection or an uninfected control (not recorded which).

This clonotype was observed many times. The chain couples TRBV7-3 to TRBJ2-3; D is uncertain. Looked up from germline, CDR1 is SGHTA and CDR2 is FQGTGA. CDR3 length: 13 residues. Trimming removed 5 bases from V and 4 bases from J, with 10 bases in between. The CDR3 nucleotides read TGTGCCAGCAGCCCCGAGTTTCCAGATACGCAGTATTTT. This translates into CASSPEFPDTQYF.

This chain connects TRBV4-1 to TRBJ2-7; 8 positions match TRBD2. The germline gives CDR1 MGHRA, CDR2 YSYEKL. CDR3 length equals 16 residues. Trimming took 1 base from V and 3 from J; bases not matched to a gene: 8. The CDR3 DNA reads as TGCGCCAGCAGCCAAGTAGGGAGCGGGGGACTCTACGAGCAGTACTTC. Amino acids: CASSQVGSGGLYEQYF.

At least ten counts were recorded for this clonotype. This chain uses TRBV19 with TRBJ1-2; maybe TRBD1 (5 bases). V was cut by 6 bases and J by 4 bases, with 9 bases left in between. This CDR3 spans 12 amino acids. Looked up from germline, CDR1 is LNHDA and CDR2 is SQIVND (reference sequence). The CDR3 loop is CASSDSLYGYTF. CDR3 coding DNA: TGTGCCAGTAGCGACAGCCTCTATGGCTACACCTTC.

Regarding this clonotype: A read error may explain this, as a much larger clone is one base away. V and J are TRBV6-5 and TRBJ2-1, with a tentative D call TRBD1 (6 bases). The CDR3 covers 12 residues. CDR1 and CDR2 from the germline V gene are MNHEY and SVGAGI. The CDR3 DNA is TGTGCCGGCAGAAACAGGGTTAATGAGCAGTTCTTC. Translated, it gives CAGRNRVNEQFF.

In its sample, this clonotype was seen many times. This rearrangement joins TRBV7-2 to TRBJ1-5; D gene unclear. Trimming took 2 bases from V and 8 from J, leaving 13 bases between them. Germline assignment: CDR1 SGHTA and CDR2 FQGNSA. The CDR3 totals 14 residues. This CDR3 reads CASSLSSVGKPQHF. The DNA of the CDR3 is TGTGCCAGCAGCTTATCCTCGGTCGGTAAGCCCCAGCATTTT.

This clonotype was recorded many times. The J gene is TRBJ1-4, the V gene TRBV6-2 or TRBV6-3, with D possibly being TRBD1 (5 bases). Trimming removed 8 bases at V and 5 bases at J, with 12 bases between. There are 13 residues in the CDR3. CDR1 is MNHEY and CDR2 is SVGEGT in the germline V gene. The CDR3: CASLQGVNEKLFF. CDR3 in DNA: TGTGCCAGCCTCCAGGGCGTAAATGAAAAACTGTTTTTT.

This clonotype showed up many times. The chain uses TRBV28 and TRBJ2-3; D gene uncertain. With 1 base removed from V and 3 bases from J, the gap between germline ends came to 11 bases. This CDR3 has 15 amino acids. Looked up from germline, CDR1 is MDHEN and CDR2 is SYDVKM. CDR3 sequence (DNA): TGTGCCAGCAGTTTATCCCCCATTTCTACAGATACGCAGTATTTT. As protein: CASSLSPISTDTQYF.

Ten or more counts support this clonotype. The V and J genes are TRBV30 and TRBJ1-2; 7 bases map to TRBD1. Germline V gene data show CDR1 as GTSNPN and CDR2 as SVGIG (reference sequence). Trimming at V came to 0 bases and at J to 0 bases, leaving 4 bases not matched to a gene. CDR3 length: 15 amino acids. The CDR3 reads CAWSVRGQPNYGYTF. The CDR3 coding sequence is TGTGCCTGGAGTGTACGGGGACAGCCTAACTATGGCTACACCTTC. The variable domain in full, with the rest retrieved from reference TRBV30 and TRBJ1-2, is SQTIHQWPATLVQPVGSPLSLECTVEGTSNPNLYWYRQAAGRGLQLLFYSVGIGQISSEVPQNLSASRPQDRQFILSSKKLLLSDSGFYLCAWSVRGQPNYGYTFGSGTRLTVV.

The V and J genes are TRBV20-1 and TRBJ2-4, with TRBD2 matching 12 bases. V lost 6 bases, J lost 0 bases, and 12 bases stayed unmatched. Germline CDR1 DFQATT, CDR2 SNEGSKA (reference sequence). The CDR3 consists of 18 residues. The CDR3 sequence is CSASGTSGRREAKNIQYF. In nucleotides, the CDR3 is TGCAGTGCGTCCGGGACTAGCGGGCGCCGGGAAGCCAAAAACATTCAGTACTTC.

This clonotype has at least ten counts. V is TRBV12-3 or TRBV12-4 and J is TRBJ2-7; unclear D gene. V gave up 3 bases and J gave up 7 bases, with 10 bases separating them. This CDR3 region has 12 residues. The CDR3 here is CASSFSKWEQYF. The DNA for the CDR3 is TGTGCCAGCAGTTTTTCGAAGTGGGAGCAGTACTTC.

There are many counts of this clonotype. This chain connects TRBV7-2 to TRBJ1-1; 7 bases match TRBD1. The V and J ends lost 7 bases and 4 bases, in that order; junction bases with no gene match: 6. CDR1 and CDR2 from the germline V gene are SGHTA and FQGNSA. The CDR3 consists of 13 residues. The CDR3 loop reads CASIGGRATEAFF. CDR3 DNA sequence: TGTGCCAGCATAGGGGGCAGGGCCACTGAAGCTTTCTTT.

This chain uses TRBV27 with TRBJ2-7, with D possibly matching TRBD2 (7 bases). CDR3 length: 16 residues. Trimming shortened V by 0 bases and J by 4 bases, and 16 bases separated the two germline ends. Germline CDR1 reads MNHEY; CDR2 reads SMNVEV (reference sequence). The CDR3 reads CASSLSLGGRGYEQYF. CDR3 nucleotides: TGTGCCAGCAGTTTATCGCTCGGGGGGCGCGGGTACGAGCAGTACTTC.

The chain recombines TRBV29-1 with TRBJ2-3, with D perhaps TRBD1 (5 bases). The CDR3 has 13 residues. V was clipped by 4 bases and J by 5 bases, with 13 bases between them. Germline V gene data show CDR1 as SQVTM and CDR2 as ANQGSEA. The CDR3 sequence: CSVAIGAGDTQYF. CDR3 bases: TGCAGCGTTGCAATAGGGGCAGGAGATACGCAGTATTTT.

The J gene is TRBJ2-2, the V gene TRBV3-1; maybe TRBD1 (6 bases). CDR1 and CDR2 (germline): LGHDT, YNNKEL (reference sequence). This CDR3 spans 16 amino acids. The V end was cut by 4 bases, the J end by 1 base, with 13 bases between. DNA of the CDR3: TGTGCCAGCAGCCGGAGAATGGGACAGAACACCGGGGAGCTGTTTTTT. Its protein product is CASSRRMGQNTGELFF.

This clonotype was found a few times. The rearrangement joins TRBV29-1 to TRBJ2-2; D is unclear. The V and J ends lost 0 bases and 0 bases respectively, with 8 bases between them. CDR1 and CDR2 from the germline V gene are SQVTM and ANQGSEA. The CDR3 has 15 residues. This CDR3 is CSVEDGDTNTGELFF. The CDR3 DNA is TGCAGCGTTGAAGATGGGGATACGAACACCGGGGAGCTGTTTTTT.

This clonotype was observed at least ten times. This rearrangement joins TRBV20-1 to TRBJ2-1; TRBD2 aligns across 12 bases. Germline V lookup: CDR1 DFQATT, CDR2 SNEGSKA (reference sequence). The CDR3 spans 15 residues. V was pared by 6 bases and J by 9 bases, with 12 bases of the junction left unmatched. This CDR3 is CSAPPGLAGLGEQFF. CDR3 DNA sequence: TGCAGTGCCCCCCCCGGACTAGCGGGATTGGGTGAGCAGTTCTTC.

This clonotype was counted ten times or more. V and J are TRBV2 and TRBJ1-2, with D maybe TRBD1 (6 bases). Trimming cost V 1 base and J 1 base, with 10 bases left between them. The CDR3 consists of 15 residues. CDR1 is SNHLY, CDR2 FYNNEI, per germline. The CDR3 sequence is CASSEGTAYNYGYTF. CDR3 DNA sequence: TGTGCCAGCAGTGAAGGGACAGCTTATAACTATGGCTACACCTTC.

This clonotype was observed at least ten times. The chain's CDR3 is CASSPYQETQYF. The CDR3 region has the DNA TGTGCCAGCAGCCCGTACCAAGAGACCCAGTACTTC. J is TRBJ2-5 and V is TRBV7-2; D gene ambiguous. With 5 bases removed from V and 0 bases from J, the gap between germline ends came to 4 bases. The CDR3 contains 12 residues. The germline CDR1 and CDR2 sequences are SGHTA and FQGNSA.

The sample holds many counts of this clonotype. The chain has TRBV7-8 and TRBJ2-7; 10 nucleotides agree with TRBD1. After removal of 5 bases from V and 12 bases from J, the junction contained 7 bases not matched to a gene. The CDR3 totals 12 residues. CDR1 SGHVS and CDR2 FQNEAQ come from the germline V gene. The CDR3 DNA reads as TGTGCCAGCAGCCTAGGGACAGGGGAATGGTACTTC. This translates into CASSLGTGEWYF.

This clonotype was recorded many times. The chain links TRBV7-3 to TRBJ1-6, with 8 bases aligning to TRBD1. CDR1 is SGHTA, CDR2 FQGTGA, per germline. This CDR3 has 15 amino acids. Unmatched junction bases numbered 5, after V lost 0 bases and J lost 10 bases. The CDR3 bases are TGTGCCAGCAGCTTAACCGCGGACAGGGAATCACCCCTCCACTTT. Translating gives CASSLTADRESPLHF.

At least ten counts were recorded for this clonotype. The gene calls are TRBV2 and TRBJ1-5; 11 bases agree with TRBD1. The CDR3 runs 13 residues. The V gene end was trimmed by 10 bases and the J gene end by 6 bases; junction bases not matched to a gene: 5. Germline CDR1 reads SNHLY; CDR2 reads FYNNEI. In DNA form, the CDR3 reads TGTGCCACCGGACAGGGGGCCTTTCAGCCCCAGCATTTT. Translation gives CATGQGAFQPQHF.

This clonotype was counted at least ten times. CDR3 sequence (DNA): TGTGCCAGCAGTTTGGTTAGCACCGGGGAGCTGTTTTTT. It yields the protein CASSLVSTGELFF. The chain recombines TRBV28 with TRBJ2-2; D uncertain. The V and J ends lost 3 bases and 4 bases respectively, with 6 bases between them. CDR1 is MDHEN, CDR2 SYDVKM, per germline. The CDR3 is 13 residues long.

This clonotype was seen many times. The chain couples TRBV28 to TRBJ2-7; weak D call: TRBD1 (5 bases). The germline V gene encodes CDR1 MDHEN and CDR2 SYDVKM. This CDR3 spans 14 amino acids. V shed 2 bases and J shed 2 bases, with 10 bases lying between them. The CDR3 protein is CASSLPQDPYEQYF. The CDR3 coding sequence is TGTGCCAGCAGTTTACCACAGGATCCCTACGAGCAGTACTTC. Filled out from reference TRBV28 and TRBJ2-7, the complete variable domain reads DVKVTQSSRYLVKRTGEKVFLECVQDMDHENMFWYRQDPGLGLRLIYFSYDVKMKEKGDIPEGYSVSREKKERFSLILESASTNQTSMYLCASSLPQDPYEQYFGPGTRLTVT.

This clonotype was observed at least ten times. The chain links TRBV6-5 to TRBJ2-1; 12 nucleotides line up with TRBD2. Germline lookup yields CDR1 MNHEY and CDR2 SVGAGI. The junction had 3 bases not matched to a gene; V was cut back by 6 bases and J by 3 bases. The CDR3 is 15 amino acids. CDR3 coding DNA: TGTGCCAGCAGGACTAGCGGGAGTAGCTACAATGAGCAGTTCTTC. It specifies CASRTSGSSYNEQFF.

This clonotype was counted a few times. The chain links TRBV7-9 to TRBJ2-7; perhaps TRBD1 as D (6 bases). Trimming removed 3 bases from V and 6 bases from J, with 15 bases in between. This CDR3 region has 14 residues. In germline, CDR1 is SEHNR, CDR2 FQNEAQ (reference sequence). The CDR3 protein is CASSLGRGSGEQYF. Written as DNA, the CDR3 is TGTGCCAGCAGCTTGGGCAGGGGATCTGGCGAGCAGTACTTC.

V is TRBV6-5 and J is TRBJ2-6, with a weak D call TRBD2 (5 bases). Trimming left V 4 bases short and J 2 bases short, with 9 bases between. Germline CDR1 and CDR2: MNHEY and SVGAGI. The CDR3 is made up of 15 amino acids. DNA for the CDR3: TGTGCCAGCAGTTCTTGGGAGACTGGGGCCAACGTCCTGACTTTC. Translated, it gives CASSSWETGANVLTF.

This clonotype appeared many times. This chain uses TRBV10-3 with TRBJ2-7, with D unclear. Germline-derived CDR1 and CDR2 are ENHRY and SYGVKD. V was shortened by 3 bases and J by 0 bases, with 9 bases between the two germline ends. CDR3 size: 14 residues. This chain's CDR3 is CAISDRLDSYEQYF. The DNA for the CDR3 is TGTGCCATCAGTGACCGACTGGACTCCTACGAGCAGTACTTC.

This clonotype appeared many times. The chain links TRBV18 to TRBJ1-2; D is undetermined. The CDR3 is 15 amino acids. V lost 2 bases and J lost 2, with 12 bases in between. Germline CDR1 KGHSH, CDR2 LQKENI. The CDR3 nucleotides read TGTGCCAGCTCACCATATGTTACCGGGAACTATGGCTACACCTTC. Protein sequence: CASSPYVTGNYGYTF.

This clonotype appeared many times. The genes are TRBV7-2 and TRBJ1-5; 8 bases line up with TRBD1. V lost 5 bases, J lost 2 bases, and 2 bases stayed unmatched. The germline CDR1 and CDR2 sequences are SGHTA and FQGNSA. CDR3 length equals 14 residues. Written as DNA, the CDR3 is TGTGCCAGCAGCCTACAGGGGGGCAATCAGCCCCAGCATTTT. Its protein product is CASSLQGGNQPQHF. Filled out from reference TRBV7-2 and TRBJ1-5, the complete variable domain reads GAGVSQSPSNKVTEKGKDVELRCDPISGHTALYWYRQSLGQGLEFLIYFQGNSAPDKSGLPSDRFSAERTGGSVSTLTIQRTQQEDSAVYLCASSLQGGNQPQHFGDGTRLSIL.

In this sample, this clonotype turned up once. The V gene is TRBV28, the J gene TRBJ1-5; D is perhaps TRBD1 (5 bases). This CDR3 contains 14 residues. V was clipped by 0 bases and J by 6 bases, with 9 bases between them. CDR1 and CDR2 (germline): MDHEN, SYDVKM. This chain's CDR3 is CASSLWGESQPQHF. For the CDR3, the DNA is TGTGCCAGCAGTTTATGGGGGGAGAGTCAGCCCCAGCATTTT.